These T cell receptor beta chains were read from a single sample in a study of chemoradiotherapy in HPV16-positive cancers. Repertoires were generated with immunoSEQ multiplex PCR, while TCRdb's copy carries only in-frame clones and drops some. In the table there are about a thousand clones, 70% to 85% of which are singletons. Sequencing used tumor tissue, obtained from a patient who underwent chemoradiotherapy. These receptors originate from a human donor with HPV-associated anogenital cancer. Both conserved end residues are trimmed from each CDR3.

j_call	v_call	cdr3_aa
TRBJ1-1	TRBV6-4	ASSETGEDTEAF
TRBJ1-6	TRBV19	ATGVGNSPLH
TRBJ1-1	TRBV7-7	ASSLEPNTEAF
TRBJ2-7	TRBV19	ASSIAGVDSYEQY
TRBJ1-2	TRBV5-1	ASSFRDGYT
TRBJ2-7	TRBV5-5	ASSLGITGILYEQY
TRBJ2-3	TRBV7-3	ASSSGLAGADTQY
TRBJ2-3	TRBV14	ASSQGTYQY
TRBJ1-3	TRBV7-2	ASRVGGSSGNTIY
TRBJ1-1	TRBV7-9	ASTLGRGRGGTEAF
TRBJ2-1	TRBV13	ASSVGTSGSYNEQF
TRBJ1-5	TRBV30	AWSVGSNQPQH
TRBJ2-5	TRBV6-5	ASSARLAGMETQY
TRBJ2-1	TRBV5-4	ASSGSQNEQF
TRBJ2-5	TRBV6-1	ASSELAGGQETQY
TRBJ2-5	TRBV6-1	AIRREVETQY
TRBJ1-1	TRBV15	ATSKTLGQQNTEAF
TRBJ1-5	TRBV30	AWSRAGGGQPQH
TRBJ1-5	TRBV19	ASSIGAGRGHLNQPQH
TRBJ1-1	TRBV11-2	ASSLKVNTEAF
TRBJ1-2	TRBV19	ASSPDRGGYT
TRBJ1-1	TRBV7-9	ASSLVNRVIEAF
TRBJ2-4	TRBV7-8	ASSPQPYIQY
TRBJ2-7	TRBV7-3	ASSSTGRRIDEQY
TRBJ2-5	TRBV6-5	ASSRQGYQETQY
TRBJ2-2	TRBV30	AWRGVYTGELF
TRBJ2-5	TRBV2	ASSGAGTLQETQY
TRBJ2-1	TRBV6-4	ASSDSRTGVAYNEQF
TRBJ1-6	TRBV19	ASSQRASSYNSPLH
TRBJ2-3	TRBV2	AREERNGADTQY
TRBJ1-1	TRBV6-5	ASIPRGGWGTEAF
TRBJ2-7	TRBV4-2	ASSQVGTGTMRY